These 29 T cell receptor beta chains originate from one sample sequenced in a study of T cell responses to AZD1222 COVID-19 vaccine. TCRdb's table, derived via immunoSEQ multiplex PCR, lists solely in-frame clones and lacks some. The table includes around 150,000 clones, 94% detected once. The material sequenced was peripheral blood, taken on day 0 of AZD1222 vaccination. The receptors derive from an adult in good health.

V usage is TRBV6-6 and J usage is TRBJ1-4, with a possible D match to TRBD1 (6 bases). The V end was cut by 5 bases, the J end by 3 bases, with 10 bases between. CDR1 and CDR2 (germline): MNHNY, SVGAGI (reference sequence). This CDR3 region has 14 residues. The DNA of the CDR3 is TGTGCCAGCAGTCCCGACAGGTCTAATGAAAAACTGTTTTTT. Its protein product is CASSPDRSNEKLFF.

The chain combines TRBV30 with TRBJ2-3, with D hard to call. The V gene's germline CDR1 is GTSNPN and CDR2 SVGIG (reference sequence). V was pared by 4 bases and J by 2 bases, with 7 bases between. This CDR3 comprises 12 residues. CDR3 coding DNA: TGTGCCTGGACGGCAGTCACAGATACGCAGTATTTT. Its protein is CAWTAVTDTQYF.

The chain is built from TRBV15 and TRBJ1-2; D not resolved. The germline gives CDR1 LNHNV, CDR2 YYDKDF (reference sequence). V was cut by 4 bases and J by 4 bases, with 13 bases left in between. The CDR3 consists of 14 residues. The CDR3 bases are TGTGCCACCAGCATACGAGGCAATACCTATGGCTACACCTTC. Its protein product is CATSIRGNTYGYTF.

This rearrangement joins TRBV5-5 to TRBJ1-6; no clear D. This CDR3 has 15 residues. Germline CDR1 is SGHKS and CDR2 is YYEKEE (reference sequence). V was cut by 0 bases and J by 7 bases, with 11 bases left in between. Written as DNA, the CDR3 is TGTGCCAGCAGCTTGGATTCAGGCCACAATTCACCCCTCCACTTT. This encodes CASSLDSGHNSPLHF.

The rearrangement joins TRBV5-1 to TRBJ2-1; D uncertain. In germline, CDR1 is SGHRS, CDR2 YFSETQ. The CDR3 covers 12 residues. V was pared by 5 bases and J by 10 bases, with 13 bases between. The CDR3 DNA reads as TGCGCCAGCAGTCAGACTCTCTACGAGCAGTTCTTC. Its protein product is CASSQTLYEQFF.

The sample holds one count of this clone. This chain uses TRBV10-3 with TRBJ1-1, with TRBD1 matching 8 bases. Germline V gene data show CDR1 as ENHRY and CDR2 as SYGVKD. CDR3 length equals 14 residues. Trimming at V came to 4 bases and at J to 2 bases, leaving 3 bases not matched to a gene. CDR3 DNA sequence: TGTGCCATCAGTGCAGGGGGCTCAAACACTGAAGCTTTCTTT. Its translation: CAISAGGSNTEAFF.

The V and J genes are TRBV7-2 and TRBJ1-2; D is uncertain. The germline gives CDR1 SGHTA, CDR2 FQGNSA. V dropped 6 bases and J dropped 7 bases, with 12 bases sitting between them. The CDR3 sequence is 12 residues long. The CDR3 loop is CASRLRTTGYTF. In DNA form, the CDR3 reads TGTGCCAGCAGACTAAGGACTACTGGCTACACCTTC.

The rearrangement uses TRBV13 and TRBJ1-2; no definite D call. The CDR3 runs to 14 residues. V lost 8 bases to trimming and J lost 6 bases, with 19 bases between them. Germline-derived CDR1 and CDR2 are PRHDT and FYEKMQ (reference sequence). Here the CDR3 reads CASGLSYEPHGYTF. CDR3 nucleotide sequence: TGTGCCAGCGGCCTATCTTACGAGCCACATGGCTACACCTTC.

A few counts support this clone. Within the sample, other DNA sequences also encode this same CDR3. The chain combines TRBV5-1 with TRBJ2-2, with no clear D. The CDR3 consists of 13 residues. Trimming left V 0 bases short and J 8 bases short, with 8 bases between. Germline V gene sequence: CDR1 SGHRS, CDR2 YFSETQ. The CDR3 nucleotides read TGCGCCAGCAGCTTGGAGGTAGCTGGGGAGCTGTTTTTT. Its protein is CASSLEVAGELFF.

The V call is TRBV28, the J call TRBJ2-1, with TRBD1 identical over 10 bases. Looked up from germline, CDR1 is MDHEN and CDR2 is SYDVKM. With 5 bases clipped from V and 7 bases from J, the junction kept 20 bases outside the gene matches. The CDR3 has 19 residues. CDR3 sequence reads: CASSLLVINRDRGQNEQFF. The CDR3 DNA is TGTGCCAGCAGTCTACTAGTAATCAACCGGGACAGGGGACAGAATGAGCAGTTCTTC.

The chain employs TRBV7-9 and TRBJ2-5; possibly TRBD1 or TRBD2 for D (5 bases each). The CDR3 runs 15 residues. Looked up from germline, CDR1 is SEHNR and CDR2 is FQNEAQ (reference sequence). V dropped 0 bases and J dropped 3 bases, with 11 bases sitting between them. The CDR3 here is CASSLAGTGKETQYF. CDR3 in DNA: TGTGCCAGCAGCTTAGCCGGGACGGGGAAAGAGACCCAGTACTTC.

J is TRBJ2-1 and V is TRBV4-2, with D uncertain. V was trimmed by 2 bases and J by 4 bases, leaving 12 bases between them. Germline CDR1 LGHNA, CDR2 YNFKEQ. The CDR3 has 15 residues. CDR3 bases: TGTGCCAGCAGCCAATCAGGCCCGAGGTACAATGAGCAGTTCTTC. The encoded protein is CASSQSGPRYNEQFF.

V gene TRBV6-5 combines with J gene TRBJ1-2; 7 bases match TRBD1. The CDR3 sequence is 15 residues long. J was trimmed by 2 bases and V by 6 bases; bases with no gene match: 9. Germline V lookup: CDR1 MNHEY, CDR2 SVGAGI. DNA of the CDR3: TGTGCCAGCAGACTCAGTCCGGGACAGAACTATGGCTACACCTTC. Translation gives CASRLSPGQNYGYTF.

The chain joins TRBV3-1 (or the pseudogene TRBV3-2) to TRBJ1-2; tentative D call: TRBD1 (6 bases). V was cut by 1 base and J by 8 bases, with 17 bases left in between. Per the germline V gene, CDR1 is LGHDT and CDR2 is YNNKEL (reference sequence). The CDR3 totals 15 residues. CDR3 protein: CASSQARGAVGGYTF. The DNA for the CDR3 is TGTGCCAGCAGCCAAGCCCGGGGGGCAGTAGGAGGCTACACCTTC.

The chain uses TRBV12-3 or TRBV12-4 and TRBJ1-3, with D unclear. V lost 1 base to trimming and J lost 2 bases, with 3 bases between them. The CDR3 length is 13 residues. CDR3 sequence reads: CASSLGAGNTIYF. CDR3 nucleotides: TGTGCCAGCAGTTTAGGAGCTGGAAACACCATATATTTT.

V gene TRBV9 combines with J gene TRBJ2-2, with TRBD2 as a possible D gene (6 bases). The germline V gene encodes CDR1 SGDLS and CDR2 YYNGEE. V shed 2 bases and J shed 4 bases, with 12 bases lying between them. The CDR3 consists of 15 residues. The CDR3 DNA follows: TGTGCCAGCAGCGTGGGACGGGAGAGCACCGGGGAGCTGTTTTTT. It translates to CASSVGRESTGELFF.

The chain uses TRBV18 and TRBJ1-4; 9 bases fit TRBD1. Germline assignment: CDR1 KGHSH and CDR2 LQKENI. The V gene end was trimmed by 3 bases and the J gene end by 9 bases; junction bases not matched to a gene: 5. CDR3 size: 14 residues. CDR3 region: CASSPGQGHQKLFF. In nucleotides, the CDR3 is TGTGCCAGCTCACCGGGACAGGGTCATCAAAAACTGTTTTTT.

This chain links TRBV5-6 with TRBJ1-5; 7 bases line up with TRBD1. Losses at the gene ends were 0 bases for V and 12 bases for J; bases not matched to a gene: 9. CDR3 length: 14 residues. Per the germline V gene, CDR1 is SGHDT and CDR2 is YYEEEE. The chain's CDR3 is CASSLGQGGFRQHF. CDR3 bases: TGTGCCAGCAGCTTGGGACAGGGTGGATTTCGCCAGCATTTT. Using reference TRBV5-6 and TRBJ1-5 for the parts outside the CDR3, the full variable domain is DAGVTQSPTHLIKTRGQQVTLRCSPKSGHDTVSWYQQALGQGPQFIFQYYEEEERQRGNFPDRFSGHQFPNYSSELNVNALLLGDSALYLCASSLGQGGFRQHFGDGTRLSIL.

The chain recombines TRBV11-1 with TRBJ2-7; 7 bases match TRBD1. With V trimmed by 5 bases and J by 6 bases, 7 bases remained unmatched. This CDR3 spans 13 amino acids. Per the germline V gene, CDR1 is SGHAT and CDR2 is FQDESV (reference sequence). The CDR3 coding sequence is TGTGCCAGCAGCCGTACAGGGGTCCCCGAGCAGTACTTC. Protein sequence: CASSRTGVPEQYF.

CDR3 nucleotide sequence: TGTGCCAGCAGTCCCGGGACGAACTCCTACGAGCAGTACTTC. Protein sequence: CASSPGTNSYEQYF. The rearrangement joins TRBV7-7 to TRBJ2-7; D could derive from TRBD1 or TRBD2 (5 bases each). Trimming took 6 bases from V and 0 from J, leaving 12 bases between them. Germline CDR1 SSHAT, CDR2 FNYEAQ (reference sequence). This CDR3 is built from 14 residues.

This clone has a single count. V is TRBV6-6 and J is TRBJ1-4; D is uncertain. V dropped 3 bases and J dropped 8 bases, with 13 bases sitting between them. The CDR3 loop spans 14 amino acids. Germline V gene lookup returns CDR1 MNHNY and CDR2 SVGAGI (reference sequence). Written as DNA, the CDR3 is TGTGCCAGCAGTTATGGTAGGGCGGAGGAAAAACTGTTTTTT. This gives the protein CASSYGRAEEKLFF.

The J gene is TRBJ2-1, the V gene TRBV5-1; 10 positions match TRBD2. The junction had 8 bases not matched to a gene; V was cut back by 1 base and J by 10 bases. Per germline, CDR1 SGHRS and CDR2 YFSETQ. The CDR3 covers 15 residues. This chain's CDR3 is CASSLQAGGGREQFF. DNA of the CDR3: TGCGCCAGCAGCTTGCAAGCGGGAGGGGGTCGGGAGCAGTTCTTC.

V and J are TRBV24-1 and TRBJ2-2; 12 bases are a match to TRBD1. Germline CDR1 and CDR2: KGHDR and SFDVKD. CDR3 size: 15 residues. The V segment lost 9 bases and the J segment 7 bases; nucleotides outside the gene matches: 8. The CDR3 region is CATGVRDRGLGELFF. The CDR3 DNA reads TGTGCCACCGGGGTCCGGGACAGGGGGCTCGGGGAGCTGTTTTTT.

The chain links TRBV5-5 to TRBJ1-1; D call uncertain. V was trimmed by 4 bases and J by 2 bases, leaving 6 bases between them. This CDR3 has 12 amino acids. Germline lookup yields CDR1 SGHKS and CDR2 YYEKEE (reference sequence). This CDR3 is CASSQTNTEAFF. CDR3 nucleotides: TGTGCCAGCAGCCAAACTAACACTGAAGCTTTCTTT. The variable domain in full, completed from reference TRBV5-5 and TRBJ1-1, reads DAGVTQSPTHLIKTRGQQVTLRCSPISGHKSVSWYQQVLGQGPQFIFQYYEKEERGRGNFPDRFSARQFPNYSSELNVNALLLGDSALYLCASSQTNTEAFFGQGTRLTVV.

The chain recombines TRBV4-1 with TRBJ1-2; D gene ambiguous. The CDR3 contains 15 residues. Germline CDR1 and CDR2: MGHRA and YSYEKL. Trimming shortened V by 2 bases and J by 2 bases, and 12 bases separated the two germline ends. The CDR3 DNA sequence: TGCGCCAGCAGCCAACCCGCAGGCCCCAACTATGGCTACACCTTC. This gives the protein CASSQPAGPNYGYTF.

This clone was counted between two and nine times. This chain's CDR3 is CARSPTGIDQPQHF. In nucleotides, the CDR3 is TGTGCCAGAAGCCCGACAGGGATCGACCAGCCCCAGCATTTT. The chain carries TRBV5-3 and TRBJ1-5; TRBD1 agrees at 7 bases. TRBV5-3 counts as an open reading frame of uncertain function. Losses at the gene ends were 4 bases for V and 7 bases for J; bases not matched to a gene: 8. The CDR3 length is 14 residues.

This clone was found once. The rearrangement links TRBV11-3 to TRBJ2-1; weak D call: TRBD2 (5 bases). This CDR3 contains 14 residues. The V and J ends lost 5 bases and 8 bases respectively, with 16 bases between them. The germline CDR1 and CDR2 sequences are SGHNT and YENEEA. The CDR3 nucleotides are TGTGCCAGCAGCCAGAACGGGATCTCCCATGAGCAGTTCTTC. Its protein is CASSQNGISHEQFF.

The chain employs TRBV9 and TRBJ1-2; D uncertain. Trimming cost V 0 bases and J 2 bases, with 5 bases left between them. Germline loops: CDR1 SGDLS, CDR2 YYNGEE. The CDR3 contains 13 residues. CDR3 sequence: CASSVEPNYGYTF. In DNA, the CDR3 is TGTGCCAGCAGCGTAGAACCGAACTATGGCTACACCTTC.

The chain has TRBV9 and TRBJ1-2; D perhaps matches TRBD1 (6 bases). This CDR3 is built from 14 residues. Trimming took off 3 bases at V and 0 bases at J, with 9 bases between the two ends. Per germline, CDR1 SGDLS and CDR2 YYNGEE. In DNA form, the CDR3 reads TGTGCCAGCAGCGCAGACAGGTCTAACTATGGCTACACCTTC. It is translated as CASSADRSNYGYTF.